A selection of T cell receptor beta chains follows, all from one sample in a study of T-cell reconstitution after alpha-beta-depleted transplantation in children. TCRdb independently ran MiXCR on the PCR reads; one entry per CDR3 protein. The sample holds about 340,000 distinct CDR3 sequences, 10% to 15% seen once. The input for sequencing was PBMCs, taken from the stem cell graft. The receptor source for this set is a human donor who donated a stem cell graft to a child with Fanconi anemia. Both conserved end residues are part of each CDR3. The D gene is left open where the match is weak. The size field is filled for only some rows; it gives once, few, many or a size class.

size	D	length	J	V	DNA	CDR3
NA	NA	12	TRBJ1-5	TRBV6-5	TGTGCCACCGGACGGGCCTTGGGGCCCCAGCATTTT	CATGRALGPQHF
few	NA	16	TRBJ2-3	TRBV7-8	TGTGCCAGCAGCTTAGTCATTTGGGGGATCGCAGATACGCAGTATTTT	CASSLVIWGIADTQYF
NA	NA	15	TRBJ2-7	TRBV7-3	TGTGCCAGCAGCTTAGAGAGGACCAGCTCCTACGAGCAGTACTTC	CASSLERTSSYEQYF
many	NA	11	TRBJ1-3	TRBV12-3/TRBV12-4	TGTGCCAGCGGCTCTGGAAACACCATATATTTT	CASGSGNTIYF
NA	NA	14	TRBJ1-4	TRBV9	TGTGCCAGCAGCGTAGCTACTACAACAGGAAAACTGTTTTTT	CASSVATTTGKLFF
NA	NA	15	TRBJ1-1	TRBV5-6	TGTGCCAGCAGCTTGGTTCGGACACAGAACACTGAAGCTTTCTTT	CASSLVRTQNTEAFF
NA	NA	14	TRBJ1-2	TRBV28	TGTGCCAGCAGTACAGTACTGGACAACTATGGCTACACCTTC	CASSTVLDNYGYTF
many	NA	11	TRBJ2-5	TRBV6-5	TGTGCCAGCAGTTACGAAGAGACCCAGTACTTC	CASSYEETQYF
NA	NA	15	TRBJ2-2	TRBV30	TGTGCCTGGAGTCGTACAGGGTTATACACCGGGGAGCTGTTTTTT	CAWSRTGLYTGELFF
few	NA	17	TRBJ2-6	TRBV5-1	TGCGCCAGCAGCTTGGTCCCTATAGGGGCTGGGGCCAACGTCCTGACTTTC	CASSLVPIGAGANVLTF
NA	TRBD1	14	TRBJ1-1	TRBV5-1	TGCGCCAGCAGCTGGGGGGACAGCGGCACTGAAGCTTTCTTT	CASSWGDSGTEAFF
few	TRBD1	14	TRBJ1-5	TRBV25-1	TGTGCCAGGACCGGGACAGGGGTTGTTCAGCCCCAGCATTTT	CARTGTGVVQPQHF
many	NA	14	TRBJ2-5	TRBV11-2	TGTGCCAGCAGCTTAGGGTCGCACCAAGAGACCCAGTACTTC	CASSLGSHQETQYF
few	NA	14	TRBJ2-5	TRBV27	TGTGCCAGCAGCCCGGCGCTGGGTTACGAGACCCAGTACTTC	CASSPALGYETQYF
many	TRBD1	15	TRBJ1-6	TRBV18	TGTGCCAGCTCACCCGGACAGGGGGATAATTCACCCCTCCACTTT	CASSPGQGDNSPLHF
few	NA	14	TRBJ1-1	TRBV6-2/TRBV6-3	TGTGCCAGCAGTTACGGAGGGGAAGGCACTGAAGCTTTCTTT	CASSYGGEGTEAFF
many	NA	13	TRBJ1-6	TRBV2	TGTGCCAGCAGTCTACAGGATTTCTCACCCCTCCACTTT	CASSLQDFSPLHF
few	NA	13	TRBJ1-5	TRBV30	TGTGCCTGGAGTGGACAGAACAATCAGCCCCAGCATTTT	CAWSGQNNQPQHF
NA	NA	14	TRBJ2-7	TRBV2	TGTGCCAGCAGTGAAGGAGGGGACCTCTACGAGCAGTACTTC	CASSEGGDLYEQYF
few	NA	14	TRBJ1-2	TRBV7-2	TGTGCCAGCAGCTTAAGGGGGGGGAACTATGGCTACACCTTC	CASSLRGGNYGYTF
NA	NA	15	TRBJ2-5	TRBV5-4	TGTGCCAGCAGCTTGCGGGGTCGGATGCCAGAGACCCAGTACTTC	CASSLRGRMPETQYF
NA	NA	15	TRBJ1-1	TRBV7-9	TGTGCCAGCAGCATACTACAGATGCTCAACACTGAAGCTTTCTTT	CASSILQMLNTEAFF
few	TRBD2	14	TRBJ2-3	TRBV20-1	TGCAGTGCTTCGGGGCGCGGGGGGGTTGGTACGCAGTATTTT	CSASGRGGVGTQYF
NA	NA	14	TRBJ1-1	TRBV6-5	TGTGCCAGCAGTTACGAGGAGATGAACACTGAAGCTTTCTTT	CASSYEEMNTEAFF
many	TRBD2	16	TRBJ2-3	TRBV4-3	TGCGCCAGCAGCCAGGAGAGCGGGGGGACCACAGATACGCAGTATTTT	CASSQESGGTTDTQYF